These T cell receptor beta chains were read from a single sample in a study of Graves' ophthalmopathy and Graves' hyperthyroidism. Each CDR3 protein gets one entry after TCRdb re-called the multiplex PCR reads with MiXCR. The sample records around 1,200,000 distinct CDR3 sequences, 36% being singletons. The sample taken for sequencing was peripheral blood or thyroid tissue (not recorded which). The receptors were gathered from an adult man with Graves' hyperthyroidism. CDR3s include the opening cysteine and the closing phenylalanine or tryptophan. Each record gives: V gene, D gene, CDR3 length, clone size, J gene, CDR3 protein, CDR3 DNA. A D gene is named only where the DNA matches it firmly. Size values are once, few and many counts, or a class for expanded clones, and some rows have none.

TRBV7-6	-	13	many	TRBJ2-7	CASSSDPTYEQYF	TGTGCCAGCAGCTCCGATCCCACCTACGAGCAGTACTTC
TRBV29-1	-	13	many	TRBJ2-5	CSVGSASWETQYF	TGCAGCGTGGGGAGCGCTAGCTGGGAGACCCAGTACTTC
TRBV7-7	-	13	few	TRBJ2-5	CASSPGRVETQYF	TGTGCTAGCAGCCCAGGAAGGGTGGAGACCCAGTACTTC
TRBV5-5	-	15	-	TRBJ2-7	CASSLVWLGNYEQYF	TGTGCCAGCAGCTTGGTATGGTTAGGGAACTACGAGCAGTACTTC
TRBV7-2	TRBD2	15	-	TRBJ2-7	CASSLGLAGVSEQYF	TGTGCCAGCAGCTTGGGACTAGCGGGAGTTAGCGAGCAGTACTTC
TRBV7-2	TRBD2	13	many	TRBJ2-5	CASRGGGVETQYF	TGTGCCAGCAGAGGCGGGGGGGTGGAGACCCAGTACTTC
TRBV29-1	TRBD2	13	many	TRBJ2-5	CSVLAGGQETQYF	TGCAGCGTTCTCGCGGGGGGCCAAGAGACCCAGTACTTC
TRBV4-1	-	15	many	TRBJ1-5	CASSQGDASNQPQHF	TGCGCCAGCAGCCAAGGGGACGCGAGCAATCAGCCCCAGCATTTT
TRBV20-1	TRBD2	13	-	TRBJ2-2	CSAPSGSTGELFF	TGCAGTGCCCCTAGCGGGAGTACCGGGGAGCTGTTTTTT
TRBV9	TRBD2	14	few	TRBJ2-7	CASSGSGEVSEQYF	TGTGCCAGCAGCGGTAGCGGGGAGGTAAGCGAGCAGTACTTC
TRBV25-1	TRBD1	18	-	TRBJ2-7	CASSYKDRAEDAIYEQYF	TGTGCCAGCAGTTACAAGGACAGGGCAGAAGACGCTATATACGAGCAGTACTTC
TRBV6-1	-	11	many	TRBJ1-1	CASSEGREAFF	TGTGCCAGCAGTGAAGGGCGGGAAGCTTTCTTT
TRBV10-3	-	13	-	TRBJ1-1	CVSSLGARGWAFF	TGTGTCAGCAGCCTCGGCGCGAGGGGGTGGGCTTTCTTT
TRBV10-2	-	12	many	TRBJ2-7	CASSVDRYEQYF	TGCGCCAGCAGTGTGGACCGATACGAGCAGTACTTC
TRBV19	-	14	-	TRBJ1-3	CASGNSGSGNTIYF	TGTGCCAGTGGCAACTCCGGCTCTGGAAACACCATATATTTT
TRBV29-1	-	13	many	TRBJ1-3	CSVGSSSGNTIYF	TGCAGCGTTGGATCCAGCTCTGGAAACACCATATATTTT
TRBV10-3	-	14	-	TRBJ2-7	CASSFIPITYEQYF	TGTGCCAGCAGTTTCATCCCTATTACCTACGAGCAGTACTTC
TRBV6-2/TRBV6-3	-	14	-	TRBJ1-1	CASNPHDRNTEAFF	TGTGCCAGCAACCCTCACGACAGGAACACTGAAGCTTTCTTT
TRBV20-1	TRBD1	13	-	TRBJ2-7	CSALDREAYEQYF	TGCAGTGCCTTGGACAGGGAGGCCTACGAGCAGTACTTC
TRBV29-1	-	13	many	TRBJ2-2	CSVELRNTGELFF	TGCAGCGTTGAACTACGGAACACCGGGGAGCTGTTTTTT
TRBV10-3	TRBD2	14	many	TRBJ2-7	CAISDREGRYEQYF	TGTGCCATCAGTGACCGGGAGGGCCGCTACGAGCAGTACTTC
TRBV5-1	-	15	many	TRBJ1-1	CASSLQGITNTEAFF	TGCGCCAGCAGCTTACAGGGTATCACGAACACTGAAGCTTTCTTT
TRBV20-1	-	13	many	TRBJ1-1	CSARDPGVPEAFF	TGCAGTGCTAGAGATCCGGGGGTTCCTGAAGCTTTCTTT
TRBV10-3	-	13	-	TRBJ1-6	CAGADGNNSPLHF	TGTGCCGGGGCGGACGGAAATAATTCACCCCTCCACTTT
TRBV9	TRBD1	17	-	TRBJ2-5	CASSGGGQGGYQETQYF	TGTGCCAGCAGCGGGGGAGGACAGGGAGGTTACCAAGAGACCCAGTACTTC
TRBV25-1	-	15	-	TRBJ1-2	CASSASSHRTDGYTF	TGTGCCAGCAGTGCGTCTTCCCACCGCACTGATGGCTACACCTTC
TRBV5-1	TRBD1	18	-	TRBJ1-5	CASSQEDRTRAPNQPQHF	TGCGCCAGCAGCCAAGAGGACAGGACCAGGGCTCCCAATCAGCCCCAGCATTTT
TRBV7-2	-	15	-	TRBJ1-1	CASSLGGFESTEAFF	TGTGCCAGCAGCTTAGGGGGTTTTGAATCGACTGAAGCTTTCTTT
TRBV10-2	-	15	-	TRBJ2-7	CASRFSDRRDYEQYF	TGTGCCAGCAGGTTCAGTGACAGGCGGGACTACGAGCAGTACTTC
TRBV19	TRBD1	13	many	TRBJ1-5	CASMDRADQPQHF	TGTGCCAGCATGGACAGGGCGGATCAGCCCCAGCATTTT
TRBV7-8	TRBD2	17	many	TRBJ2-7	CASSPYSGLAGGYEQYF	TGTGCCAGCAGCCCCTATAGCGGACTAGCGGGAGGCTACGAGCAGTACTTC
TRBV9	-	13	many	TRBJ2-5	CASSAPWGETQYF	TGTGCCAGCAGCGCCCCGTGGGGGGAGACCCAGTACTTC
TRBV20-1	-	12	few	TRBJ1-2	CSAKRQVDGYTF	TGCAGTGCTAAGAGACAGGTAGATGGCTACACCTTC
TRBV2	-	13	many	TRBJ2-5	CASSEYRGETQYF	TGTGCCAGCAGTGAATACAGAGGGGAGACCCAGTACTTC
TRBV19	-	14	many	TRBJ1-2	CASSIDRTNYGYTF	TGTGCCAGTAGTATCGACCGGACTAACTATGGCTACACCTTC
TRBV11-2	-	13	-	TRBJ1-2	CASTIQLGVGYTF	TGTGCCAGCACCATCCAACTGGGGGTCGGCTACACCTTC
TRBV3-1	-	13	few	TRBJ1-2	CASRDGGGSGYTF	TGTGCCAGCCGGGACGGGGGCGGTAGTGGCTACACCTTC
TRBV6-5	TRBD1	14	-	TRBJ2-3	CASTRQGGTDTQYF	TGTGCCAGCACCCGACAGGGAGGCACAGATACGCAGTATTTT
TRBV7-9	TRBD1	15	many	TRBJ1-6	CASSSPGQGTTPLHF	TGTGCCAGCAGCTCTCCGGGACAGGGTACGACACCCCTCCACTTT
TRBV10-3	TRBD2	16	-	TRBJ2-5	CASSRTNSGMAETQYF	TGTGCCAGCAGCCGAACGAATAGCGGGATGGCGGAGACCCAGTACTTC
TRBV7-2	-	13	many	TRBJ2-7	CASSSGSPYEQYF	TGTGCCAGCAGCTCCGGGAGCCCCTACGAGCAGTACTTC
TRBV5-1	-	12	many	TRBJ1-3	CASSREGNTIYF	TGCGCCAGCAGCCGGGAAGGAAACACCATATATTTT
TRBV5-1	-	15	-	TRBJ1-1	CASSPFGSDGTEAFF	TGCGCCAGCAGCCCATTCGGGTCCGACGGCACTGAAGCTTTCTTT
TRBV7-3	-	15	few	TRBJ2-5	CASSLDGPPAETQYF	TGTGCCAGCAGCTTAGATGGTCCCCCCGCCGAGACCCAGTACTTC
TRBV7-9	TRBD1	17	-	TRBJ2-7	CASSLRFWGQGSYEQYF	TGTGCCAGCAGCTTAAGATTTTGGGGACAGGGATCCTACGAGCAGTACTTC
TRBV13	-	16	few	TRBJ2-5	CASSLGLMLEKETQYF	TGTGCCAGCAGCTTAGGCCTAATGTTGGAAAAAGAGACCCAGTACTTC
TRBV7-7	TRBD1	18	-	TRBJ2-2	CASSVRDRHGTNTGELFF	TGTGCCAGCAGCGTTCGGGACAGACATGGAACGAACACCGGGGAGCTGTTTTTT
TRBV14	-	13	few	TRBJ2-7	CASSQDGLGEQYF	TGTGCCAGCAGCCAAGACGGACTCGGCGAGCAGTACTTC
TRBV20-1	-	15	few	TRBJ2-5	CNGQGRQNTEETQYF	TGCAATGGGCAGGGACGGCAGAACACTGAAGAGACCCAGTACTTC
TRBV10-3	-	14	-	TRBJ2-5	CATSPGLEGETQYF	TGTGCCACCAGCCCGGGACTCGAGGGGGAGACCCAGTACTTC
TRBV5-5	-	14	-	TRBJ2-7	CASTLGPGSYEQYF	TGTGCCAGCACCTTGGGACCAGGGTCCTACGAGCAGTACTTC